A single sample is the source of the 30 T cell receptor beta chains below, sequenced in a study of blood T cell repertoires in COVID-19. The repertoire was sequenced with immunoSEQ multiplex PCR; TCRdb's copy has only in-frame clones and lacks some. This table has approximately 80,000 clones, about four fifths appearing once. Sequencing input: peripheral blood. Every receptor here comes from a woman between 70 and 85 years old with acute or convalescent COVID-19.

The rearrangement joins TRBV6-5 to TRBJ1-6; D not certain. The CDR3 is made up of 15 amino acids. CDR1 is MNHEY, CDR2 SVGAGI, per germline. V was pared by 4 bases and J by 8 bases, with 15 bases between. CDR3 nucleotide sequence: TGTGCCAGCAGTTTTGCCCCCTGGGGAGATTCACCCCTCCACTTT. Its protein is CASSFAPWGDSPLHF.

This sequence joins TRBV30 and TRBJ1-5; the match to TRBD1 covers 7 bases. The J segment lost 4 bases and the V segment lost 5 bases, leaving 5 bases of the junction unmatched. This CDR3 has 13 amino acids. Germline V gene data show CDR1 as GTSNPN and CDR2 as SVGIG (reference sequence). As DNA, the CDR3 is TGTGCCTGGGCAGGGGACAGTAATCAGCCCCAGCATTTT. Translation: CAWAGDSNQPQHF.

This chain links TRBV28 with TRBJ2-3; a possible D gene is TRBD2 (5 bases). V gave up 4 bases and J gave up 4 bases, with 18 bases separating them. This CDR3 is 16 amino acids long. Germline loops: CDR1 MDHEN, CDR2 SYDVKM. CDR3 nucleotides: TGTGCCAGCAGTTGGGCCGGGGAATTGGGGTCAGATACGCAGTATTTT. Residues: CASSWAGELGSDTQYF. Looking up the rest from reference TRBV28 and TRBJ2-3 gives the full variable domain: DVKVTQSSRYLVKRTGEKVFLECVQDMDHENMFWYRQDPGLGLRLIYFSYDVKMKEKGDIPEGYSVSREKKERFSLILESASTNQTSMYLCASSWAGELGSDTQYFGPGTRLTVL.

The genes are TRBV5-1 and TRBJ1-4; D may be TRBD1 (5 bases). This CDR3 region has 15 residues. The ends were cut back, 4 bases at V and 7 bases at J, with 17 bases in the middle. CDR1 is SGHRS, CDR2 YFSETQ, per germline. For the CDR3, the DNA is TGCGCCAGCAGCGACCCCCAGGGCGCGAGTGAAAAACTGTTTTTT. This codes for CASSDPQGASEKLFF. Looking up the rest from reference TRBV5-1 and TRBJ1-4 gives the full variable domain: KAGVTQTPRYLIKTRGQQVTLSCSPISGHRSVSWYQQTPGQGLQFLFEYFSETQRNKGNFPGRFSGRQFSNSRSEMNVSTLELGDSALYLCASSDPQGASEKLFFGSGTQLSVL.

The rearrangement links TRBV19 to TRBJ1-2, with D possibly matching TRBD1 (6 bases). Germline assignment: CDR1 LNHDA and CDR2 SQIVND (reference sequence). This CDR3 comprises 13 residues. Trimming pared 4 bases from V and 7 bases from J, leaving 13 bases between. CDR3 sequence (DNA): TGTGCCAGTAGTACACAGGGTCTAGGTGGCTACACCTTC. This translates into CASSTQGLGGYTF.

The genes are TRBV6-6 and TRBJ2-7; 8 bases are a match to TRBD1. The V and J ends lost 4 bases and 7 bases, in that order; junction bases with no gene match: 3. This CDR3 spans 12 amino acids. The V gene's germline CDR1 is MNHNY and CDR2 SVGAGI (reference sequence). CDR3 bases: TGTGCCAGCAGTTGGACAGGGAGAGAGCAGTACTTC. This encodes CASSWTGREQYF.

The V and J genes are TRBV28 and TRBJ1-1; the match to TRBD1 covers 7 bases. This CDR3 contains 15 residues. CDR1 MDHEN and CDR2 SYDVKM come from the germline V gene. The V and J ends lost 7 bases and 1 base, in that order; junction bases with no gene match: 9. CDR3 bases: TGTGCCAGCAAACTGGGGGGACAGACGAACACTGAAGCTTTCTTT. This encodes CASKLGGQTNTEAFF. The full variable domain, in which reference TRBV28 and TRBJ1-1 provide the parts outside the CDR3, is DVKVTQSSRYLVKRTGEKVFLECVQDMDHENMFWYRQDPGLGLRLIYFSYDVKMKEKGDIPEGYSVSREKKERFSLILESASTNQTSMYLCASKLGGQTNTEAFFGQGTRLTVV.

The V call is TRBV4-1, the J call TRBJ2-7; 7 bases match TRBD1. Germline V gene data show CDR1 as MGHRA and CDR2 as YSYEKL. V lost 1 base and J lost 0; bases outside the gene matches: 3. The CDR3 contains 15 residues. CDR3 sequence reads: CASSQGQGPSYEQYF. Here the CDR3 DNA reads TGCGCCAGCAGCCAAGGACAGGGACCCTCCTACGAGCAGTACTTC.

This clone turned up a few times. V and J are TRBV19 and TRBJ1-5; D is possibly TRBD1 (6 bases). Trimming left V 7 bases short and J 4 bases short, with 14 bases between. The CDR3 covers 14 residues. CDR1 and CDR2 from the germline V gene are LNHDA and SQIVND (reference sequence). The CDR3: CASTGTGSNQPQHF. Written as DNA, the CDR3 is TGTGCCAGTACTGGAACAGGGAGTAATCAGCCCCAGCATTTT.

The CDR3 bases are TGTGCCAGCAGTTTAGGAGGGGCGCTCGGTAATGAAAAACTGTTTTTT. It codes for CASSLGGALGNEKLFF. The rearrangement joins TRBV28 to TRBJ1-4; the D gene is possibly TRBD1 (5 bases). Germline CDR1 MDHEN, CDR2 SYDVKM. V shed 2 bases and J shed 4 bases, with 14 bases lying between them. The CDR3 totals 16 residues.

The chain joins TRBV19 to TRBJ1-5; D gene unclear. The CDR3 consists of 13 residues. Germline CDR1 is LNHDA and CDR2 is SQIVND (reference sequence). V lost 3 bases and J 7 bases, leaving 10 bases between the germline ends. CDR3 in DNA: TGTGCCAGTAGTATGCTAGGCGGGCAGCCCCAGCATTTT. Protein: CASSMLGGQPQHF.

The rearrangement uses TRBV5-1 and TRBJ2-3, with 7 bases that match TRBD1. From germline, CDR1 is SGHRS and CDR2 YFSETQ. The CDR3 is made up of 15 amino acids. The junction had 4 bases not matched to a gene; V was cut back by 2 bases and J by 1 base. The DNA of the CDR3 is TGCGCCAGCAGCTTTGTTCAGGGGGGCACAGATACGCAGTATTTT. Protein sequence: CASSFVQGGTDTQYF.

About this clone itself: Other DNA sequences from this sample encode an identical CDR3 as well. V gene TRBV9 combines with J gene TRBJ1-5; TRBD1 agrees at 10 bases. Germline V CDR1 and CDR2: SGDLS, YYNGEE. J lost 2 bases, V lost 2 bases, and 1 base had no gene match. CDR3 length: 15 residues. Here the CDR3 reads CASSVGTGGNQPQHF. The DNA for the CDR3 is TGTGCCAGCAGCGTTGGGACAGGGGGCAATCAGCCCCAGCATTTT.

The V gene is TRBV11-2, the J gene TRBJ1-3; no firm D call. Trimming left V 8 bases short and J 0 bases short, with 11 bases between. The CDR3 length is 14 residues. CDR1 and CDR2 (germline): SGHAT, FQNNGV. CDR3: CASASLSSGNTIYF. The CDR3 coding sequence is TGTGCCAGCGCTTCTCTGAGCTCTGGAAACACCATATATTTT.

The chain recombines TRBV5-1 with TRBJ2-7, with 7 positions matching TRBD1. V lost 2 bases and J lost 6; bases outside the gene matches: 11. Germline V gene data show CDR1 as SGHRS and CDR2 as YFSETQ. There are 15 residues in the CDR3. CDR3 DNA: TGCGCCAGCAGCTTCGGCGACAGGGACGAGATCGAGCAGTACTTC. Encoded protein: CASSFGDRDEIEQYF.

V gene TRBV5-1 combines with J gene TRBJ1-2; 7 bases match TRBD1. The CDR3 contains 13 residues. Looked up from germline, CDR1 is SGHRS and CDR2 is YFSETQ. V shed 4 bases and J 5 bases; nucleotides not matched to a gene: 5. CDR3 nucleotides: TGCGCCAGCAGCCAAGGGACAGAGTATGGCTACACCTTC. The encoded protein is CASSQGTEYGYTF.

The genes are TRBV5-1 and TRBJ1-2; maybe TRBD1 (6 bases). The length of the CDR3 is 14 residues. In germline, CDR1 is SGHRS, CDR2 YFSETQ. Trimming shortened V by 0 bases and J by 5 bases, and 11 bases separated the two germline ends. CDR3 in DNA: TGCGCCAGCAGCTTGGAACAGGGCGAATATGGCTACACCTTC. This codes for CASSLEQGEYGYTF.

The CDR3 region is CASSIATGVNGYTF. CDR3 in DNA: TGTGCCAGCAGCATAGCGACAGGGGTGAATGGCTACACCTTC. This chain uses TRBV5-4 with TRBJ1-2, with TRBD1 matching 8 bases. After removal of 4 bases from V and 6 bases from J, the junction contained 8 bases not matched to a gene. Germline CDR1 SGHNT, CDR2 YYREEE (reference sequence). CDR3 length: 14 amino acids.

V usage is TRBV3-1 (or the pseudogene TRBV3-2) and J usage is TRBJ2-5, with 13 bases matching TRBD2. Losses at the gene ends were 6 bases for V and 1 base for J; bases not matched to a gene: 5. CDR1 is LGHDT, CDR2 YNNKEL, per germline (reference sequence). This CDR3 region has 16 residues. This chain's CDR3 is CASSPGTSGVQETQYF. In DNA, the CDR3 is TGTGCCAGCAGTCCTGGGACTAGCGGGGTCCAAGAGACCCAGTACTTC.

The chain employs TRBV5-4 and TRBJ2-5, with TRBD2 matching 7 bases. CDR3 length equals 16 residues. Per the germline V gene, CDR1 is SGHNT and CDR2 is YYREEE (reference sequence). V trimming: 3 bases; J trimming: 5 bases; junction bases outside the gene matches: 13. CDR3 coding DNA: TGTGCCAGCAGCTCATACAAAGCGGGGAACGTGGAGACCCAGTACTTC. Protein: CASSSYKAGNVETQYF.

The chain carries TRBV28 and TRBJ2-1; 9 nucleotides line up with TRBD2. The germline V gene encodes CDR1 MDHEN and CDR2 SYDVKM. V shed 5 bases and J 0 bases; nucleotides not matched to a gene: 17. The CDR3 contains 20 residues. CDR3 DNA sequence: TGTGCCAGCAGTACCCTATTTGCGGGGGGGGCCTTCAGCTCCTACAATGAGCAGTTCTTC. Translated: CASSTLFAGGAFSSYNEQFF.

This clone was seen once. This chain's CDR3 is CASSSETGGQPQHF. Here the CDR3 DNA reads TGTGCCAGCAGCTCGGAGACAGGGGGGCAGCCCCAGCATTTT. The gene calls are TRBV7-9 and TRBJ1-5; 9 bases are a match to TRBD1. V shed 4 bases, J shed 7 bases, and the junction held 5 bases outside the gene matches. Germline V lookup: CDR1 SEHNR, CDR2 FQNEAQ (reference sequence). CDR3 size: 14 residues.

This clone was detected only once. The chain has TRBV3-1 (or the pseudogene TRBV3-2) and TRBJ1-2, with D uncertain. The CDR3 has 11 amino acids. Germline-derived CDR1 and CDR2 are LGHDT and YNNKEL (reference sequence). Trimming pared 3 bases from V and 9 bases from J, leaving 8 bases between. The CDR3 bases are TGTGCCAGCAGCCATTTCAAAAGCTACACCTTC. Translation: CASSHFKSYTF.

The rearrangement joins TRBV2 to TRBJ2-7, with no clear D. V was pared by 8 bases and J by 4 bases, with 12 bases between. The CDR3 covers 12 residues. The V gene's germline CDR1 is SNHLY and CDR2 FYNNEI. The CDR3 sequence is CASGAMSYEQYF. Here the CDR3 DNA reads TGTGCCAGCGGAGCGATGAGTTACGAGCAGTACTTC.

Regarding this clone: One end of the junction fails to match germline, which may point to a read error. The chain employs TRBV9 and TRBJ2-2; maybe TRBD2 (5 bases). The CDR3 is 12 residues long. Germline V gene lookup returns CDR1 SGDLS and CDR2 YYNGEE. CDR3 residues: CASSVVPGKLFF. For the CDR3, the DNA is TGTGCCAGCAGCGTGGTCCCCGGGAAGCTGTTTTTT.

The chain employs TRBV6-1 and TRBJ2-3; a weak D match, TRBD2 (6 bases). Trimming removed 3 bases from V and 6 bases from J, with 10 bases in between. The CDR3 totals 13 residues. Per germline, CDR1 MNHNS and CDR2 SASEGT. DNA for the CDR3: TGTGCCAGCAGTGATCTCCGGGGGGATACGCAGTATTTT. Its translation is CASSDLRGDTQYF.

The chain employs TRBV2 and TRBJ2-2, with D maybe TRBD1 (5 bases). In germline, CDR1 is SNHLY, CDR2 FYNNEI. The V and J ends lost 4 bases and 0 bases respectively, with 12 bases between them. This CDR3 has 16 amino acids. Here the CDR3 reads CASSGGSRANTGELFF. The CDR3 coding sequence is TGTGCCAGCAGTGGGGGTTCCAGGGCGAACACCGGGGAGCTGTTTTTT. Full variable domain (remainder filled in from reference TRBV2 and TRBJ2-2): EPEVTQTPSHQVTQMGQEVILRCVPISNHLYFYWYRQILGQKVEFLVSFYNNEISEKSEIFDDQFSVERPDGSNFTLKIRSTKLEDSAMYFCASSGGSRANTGELFFGEGSRLTVL.

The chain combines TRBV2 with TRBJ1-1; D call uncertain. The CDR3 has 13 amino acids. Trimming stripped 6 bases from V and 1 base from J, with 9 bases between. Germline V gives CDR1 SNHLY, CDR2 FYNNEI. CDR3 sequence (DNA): TGTGCCAGCAGCCCCCGGGGGAACACTGAAGCTTTCTTT. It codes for CASSPRGNTEAFF.

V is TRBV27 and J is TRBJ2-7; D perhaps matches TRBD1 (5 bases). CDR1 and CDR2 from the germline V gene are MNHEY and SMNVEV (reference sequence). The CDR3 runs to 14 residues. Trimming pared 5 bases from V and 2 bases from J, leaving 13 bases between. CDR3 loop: CASSPLQEPYEQYF. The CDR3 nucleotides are TGTGCCAGCAGTCCGTTACAGGAACCCTACGAGCAGTACTTC.

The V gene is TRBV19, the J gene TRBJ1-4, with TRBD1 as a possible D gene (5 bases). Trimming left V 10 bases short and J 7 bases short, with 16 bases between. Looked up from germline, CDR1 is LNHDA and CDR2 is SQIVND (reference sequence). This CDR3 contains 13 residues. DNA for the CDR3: TGTGCCACCGTGCAGGGAGGGAGTGAAAAACTGTTTTTT. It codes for CATVQGGSEKLFF.